Shown below are 22 T cell receptor beta chains from a single sample sequenced in a study. TCRdb fed the 5' RACE reads into MiXCR, producing one record per CDR3 protein. Among tens of thousands of distinct CDR3 sequences listed, around 26% were seen once. The sequenced sample consisted of tumor-infiltrating naive CD4+ T cells sorted from the breast tumor. Subset: naive CD4+ T cells, CD4+CD45RA+CD25-. The receptors here all came from a female donor with breast cancer.

The chain uses TRBV5-1 and TRBJ2-7; no firm D call. Germline V lookup: CDR1 SGHRS, CDR2 YFSETQ. The V end lost 0 bases, the J end lost 2 bases, and 15 bases lay between the germline ends. The CDR3 runs 16 residues. CDR3 in amino acids: CASSLEESPLTYEQYF. CDR3 bases: TGCGCCAGCAGCTTGGAGGAGTCGCCACTAACCTACGAGCAGTACTTC.

This clonotype was recorded at least ten times. The chain links TRBV7-3 to TRBJ1-2, with 7 bases identical to TRBD1. The CDR3 runs 14 residues. The junction had 6 bases not matched to a gene; V was cut back by 7 bases and J by 1 base. CDR1 and CDR2 (germline): SGHTA, FQGTGA. The DNA of the CDR3 is TGTGCCAGCACCCCGGGACAGAATAACTATGGCTACACCTTC. Its protein is CASTPGQNNYGYTF.

The chain joins TRBV6-2 or TRBV6-3 to TRBJ2-5, with D possibly being TRBD1 (6 bases). Trimming took off 5 bases at V and 5 bases at J, with 15 bases between the two ends. The CDR3 spans 14 residues. Germline CDR1 is MNHEY and CDR2 is SVGEGT. The CDR3 bases are TGTGCCAGCAGTCCTCACAGGGTATGGGAGACCCAGTACTTC. Amino acid sequence: CASSPHRVWETQYF.

This clonotype was found a few times. V and J are TRBV28 and TRBJ1-1; D is ambiguous. This CDR3 region has 16 residues. The V end lost 5 bases, the J end lost 0 bases, and 16 bases lay between the germline ends. The germline V gene encodes CDR1 MDHEN and CDR2 SYDVKM. The CDR3 sequence is CASSKIQWVMNTEAFF. CDR3 bases: TGTGCCAGCAGTAAAATACAGTGGGTGATGAACACTGAAGCTTTCTTT.

There are a few counts of this clonotype. The rearrangement links TRBV5-1 to TRBJ1-1; D is uncertain. V lost 5 bases to trimming and J lost 5 bases, with 13 bases between them. This CDR3 region has 13 residues. The V gene's germline CDR1 is SGHRS and CDR2 YFSETQ. The CDR3 region is CASSSISGTEAFF. CDR3 DNA sequence: TGCGCCAGCAGTTCGATAAGTGGAACTGAAGCTTTCTTT.

As for this clonotype: In this CDR3 the conserved last residue, phenylalanine or tryptophan, is missing, so a read error is likely. The chain uses TRBV28 and TRBJ1-5; D gene uncertain. CDR3 length: 12 residues. Germline V gene data show CDR1 as MDHEN and CDR2 as SYDVKM. V was cut by 7 bases and J by 2 bases, with 6 bases left in between. In nucleotides, the CDR3 is TGTGCCAGCACTTGGGGCAATCAGCCCCAGCATTCT. Its translation is CASTWGNQPQHS.

The V gene is TRBV20-1, the J gene TRBJ2-3; 12 nucleotides align to TRBD1. The length of the CDR3 is 18 residues. After removal of 1 base from V and 2 bases from J, the junction contained 10 bases not matched to a gene. In germline, CDR1 is DFQATT, CDR2 SNEGSKA (reference sequence). The CDR3 reads CSARVRARDRGHTDTQYF. As DNA, the CDR3 is TGCAGTGCTAGAGTAAGGGCCCGGGACAGGGGGCACACAGATACGCAGTATTTT.

A few counts support this clonotype. The rearrangement joins TRBV12-3 or TRBV12-4 to TRBJ2-2; 8 bases agree with TRBD2. The ends lost 3 bases at V and 4 bases at J; junction bases unmatched: 13. The CDR3 has 18 amino acids. CDR3: CASSLPPAVAGITGELFF. CDR3 in DNA: TGTGCCAGCAGTTTGCCCCCCGCGGTAGCGGGGATCACCGGGGAGCTGTTTTTT.

The chain employs TRBV6-5 and TRBJ2-7, with D perhaps matching TRBD1 (6 bases). The CDR3 length is 14 residues. The germline V gene encodes CDR1 MNHEY and CDR2 SVGAGI. Deletions cut 6 bases from V and 6 bases from J, with 18 bases between. The CDR3 loop is CASSFSPYRVEQYF. CDR3 bases: TGTGCCAGCAGCTTCTCCCCTTACAGGGTCGAGCAGTACTTC.

This clonotype appeared a few times. The CDR3 DNA is TGTGCCAGCACTCACCGACAGCACAAGTCTAACTATGGCTACACCTTC. It specifies CASTHRQHKSNYGYTF. The chain has TRBV6-2 or TRBV6-3 and TRBJ1-2; D possibly corresponds to TRBD1 (5 bases). Between the trimmed V and J ends, which lost 7 bases and 0 bases, there was a span of 18 bases. Germline V gives CDR1 MNHEY, CDR2 SVGEGT. The CDR3 is 16 amino acids.

This chain uses TRBV2 with TRBJ2-1; the match to TRBD1 covers 9 bases. With V trimmed by 6 bases and J by 5 bases, 5 bases remained unmatched. Germline CDR1 and CDR2: SNHLY and FYNNEI. The CDR3 is 14 amino acids. Here the CDR3 DNA reads TGTGCCAGCAGCGGACAGGGGAGGAACAATGAGCAGTTCTTC. Amino acid sequence: CASSGQGRNNEQFF.

This clonotype was recorded at least ten times. This chain joins TRBV7-2 and TRBJ2-3, with D perhaps being TRBD1 or TRBD2 (5 bases each). Germline V gene sequence: CDR1 SGHTA, CDR2 FQGNSA. V was clipped by 5 bases and J by 4 bases, with 16 bases between them. The CDR3 totals 15 residues. The CDR3 coding sequence is TGTGCCAGCAGCCTACGGTCGGGGCCGGCAGATACGCAGTATTTT. Amino acids: CASSLRSGPADTQYF. The variable domain in full, with the rest retrieved from reference TRBV7-2 and TRBJ2-3, is GAGVSQSPSNKVTEKGKDVELRCDPISGHTALYWYRQSLGQGLEFLIYFQGNSAPDKSGLPSDRFSAERTGGSVSTLTIQRTQQEDSAVYLCASSLRSGPADTQYFGPGTRLTVL.

V usage is TRBV18 and J usage is TRBJ1-4; D unclear. The CDR3 runs 15 residues. Trimming stripped 3 bases from V and 3 bases from J, with 11 bases between. Germline V gene sequence: CDR1 KGHSH, CDR2 LQKENI. The CDR3 DNA is TGTGCCAGCTCACCGTACCGGGATCCTAATGAAAAACTGTTTTTT. Translating it yields CASSPYRDPNEKLFF.

This clonotype was seen more than once but under ten times. The gene calls are TRBV5-5 and TRBJ1-2; no clear D gene. The CDR3 sequence is 14 residues long. CDR1 and CDR2 (germline): SGHKS, YYEKEE (reference sequence). The V end was cut by 1 base, the J end by 4 bases, with 11 bases between. For the CDR3, the DNA is TGTGCCAGCAGCTTGTTAGGCCAGTTCTATGGCTACACCTTC. Protein: CASSLLGQFYGYTF.

The chain has TRBV7-2 and TRBJ1-1, with TRBD1 as a possible D gene (6 bases). V lost 1 base to trimming and J lost 4 bases, with 19 bases between them. Looked up from germline, CDR1 is SGHTA and CDR2 is FQGNSA. This CDR3 spans 17 amino acids. As DNA, the CDR3 is TGTGCCAGCAGCTTAGGGAACCCGGGACACCCATCCACTGAAGCTTTCTTT. Translation gives CASSLGNPGHPSTEAFF.

A word on this clonotype: A much larger clone lies one base from this, so it may be a read error. V usage is TRBV12-2 and J usage is TRBJ1-2; TRBD1, the table's D call, lacks a check against the DNA. TRBV12-2 is a listed pseudogene. The CDR3 contains 12 residues. Here the CDR3 reads CASRSPGYGHTF. The CDR3 DNA follows: TGTGCAAGTCGCTCCCCCGGCTATGGCCACACCTTC.

The chain joins TRBV5-1 to TRBJ2-1; 16 nucleotides line up with TRBD2. Germline values: CDR1 SGHRS, CDR2 YFSETQ. The CDR3 totals 17 residues. V lost 1 base to trimming and J lost 8 bases; unmatched junction nucleotides: 6. The CDR3 reads CASSLWGLAGGDDEQFF. DNA for the CDR3: TGCGCCAGCAGCTTGTGGGGACTAGCGGGAGGGGACGATGAGCAGTTCTTC. The full variable domain, with the rest looked up from reference TRBV5-1 and TRBJ2-1, is KAGVTQTPRYLIKTRGQQVTLSCSPISGHRSVSWYQQTPGQGLQFLFEYFSETQRNKGNFPGRFSGRQFSNSRSEMNVSTLELGDSALYLCASSLWGLAGGDDEQFFGPGTRLTVL.

The count of this clonotype is one. This chain connects TRBV7-6 to TRBJ2-3; 9 nucleotides agree with TRBD2. Per the germline V gene, CDR1 is SGHVS and CDR2 is FNYEAQ. The trim removed 1 base at V and 1 base at J, leaving 6 bases unmatched. The CDR3 has 17 residues. CDR3 sequence: CASSLGLAVGGTDTQYF. The DNA of the CDR3 is TGTGCCAGCAGCTTAGGACTAGCGGTTGGTGGCACAGATACGCAGTATTTT.

The chain employs TRBV7-9 and TRBJ1-1; D is ambiguous. V was shortened by 1 base and J by 10 bases, with 10 bases between the two germline ends. The CDR3 has 12 residues. The germline V gene encodes CDR1 SEHNR and CDR2 FQNEAQ (reference sequence). The CDR3 region is CASSLVGEGAFF. CDR3 coding DNA: TGTGCCAGCAGCTTAGTTGGGGAGGGAGCTTTCTTT.

This clonotype was found many times. V usage is TRBV20-1 and J usage is TRBJ2-1; D gene uncertain. V was clipped by 6 bases and J by 5 bases, with 5 bases between them. The CDR3 totals 10 residues. The germline gives CDR1 DFQATT, CDR2 SNEGSKA (reference sequence). This CDR3 is CSAADNEQFF. The CDR3, as DNA: TGCAGTGCGGCAGACAATGAGCAGTTCTTC.

This clonotype was observed a handful of times. This chain uses TRBV7-3 with TRBJ2-3; 10 bases are a match to TRBD2. J lost 1 base, V lost 3 bases, and 1 base had no gene match. Germline CDR1 SGHTA, CDR2 FQGTGA. CDR3 length: 15 residues. The CDR3 loop is CASSFGTSGTDTQYF. The CDR3, as DNA: TGTGCCAGCAGCTTCGGGACTAGCGGCACAGATACGCAGTATTTT.

The genes are TRBV5-1 and TRBJ2-2; D possibly corresponds to TRBD1 (5 bases). Germline-derived CDR1 and CDR2 are SGHRS and YFSETQ. This CDR3 region has 16 residues. V lost 4 bases and J 4 bases, leaving 17 bases between the germline ends. The chain's CDR3 is CASSVRQIDTTGELFF. CDR3 coding DNA: TGCGCCAGCAGCGTAAGACAGATCGACACCACCGGGGAGCTGTTTTTT.